This T cell receptor beta chain was identified during a study of CD8 T cells in ankylosing spondylitis. Concerning this clonotype itself: The antigen is unknown.

The ends lost 4 bases at V and 4 bases at J; junction bases unmatched: 7. This CDR3 region has 14 residues. CDR1 is MGHRA and CDR2 is YSYEKL in the germline V gene. TCRdb re-called the 5' RACE reads through MiXCR, storing one row per CDR3 protein. The sample has a few hundred thousand distinct CDR3 sequences, around 20% seen once. Notes on the study in general: Disease-linked clones reportedly concentrated significantly in matched ankylosing spondylitis synovial fluid. A TCR beta motif of eight highly homologous variants appeared characteristic of ankylosing spondylitis blood.

The sample comprised blood, either unsorted or a sorted T cell fraction (not recorded which). The chain joins TRBV4-1 to TRBJ2-7; 7 nucleotides agree with TRBD2. This sequence was found in a male donor with ankylosing spondylitis. The CDR3 coding sequence is TGCGCCAGCAGCCCACCGGGACTACTTTACGAGCAGTACTTC. Translation: CASSPPGLLYEQYF.